What follows are 13 T cell receptor beta chains derived from one specimen sequenced in a study of T cells in Graves' hyperthyroidism and ophthalmopathy. RNA transcripts gave rise to amplified TCR beta CDR3 regions. TCR CDR3 underwent first-round RT-PCR with the HTBI primer set. TCRdb redid the calling of the multiplex PCR reads with MiXCR, one entry per CDR3 protein. Of fewer than 600,000 distinct CDR3 sequences detected, around an eighth appear once; the ten largest clones hold roughly 17%. Sample: blood. The receptors derive from a woman under 30 with Graves' hyperthyroidism.

At least ten counts were recorded for this clonotype. This sequence joins TRBV12-3 or TRBV12-4 and TRBJ2-2; 10 positions match TRBD2. V was clipped by 7 bases and J by 3 bases; unmatched bases: 8. The CDR3 runs to 16 residues. This CDR3 reads CASIPSGREDTGELFF. In DNA, the CDR3 is TGTGCCAGCATTCCAAGCGGGAGGGAGGACACCGGGGAGCTGTTTTTT.

This clonotype was detected many times. The rearrangement joins TRBV11-2 to TRBJ2-1, with 7 bases fitting TRBD2. CDR3 size: 16 residues. Losses at the gene ends were 0 bases for V and 4 bases for J; bases not matched to a gene: 6. Germline V lookup: CDR1 SGHAT, CDR2 FQNNGV. The chain's CDR3 is CASSLEEWRGYNEQFF. The CDR3 DNA is TGTGCCAGCAGCTTAGAGGAATGGCGGGGGTACAATGAGCAGTTCTTC. The variable domain in full, completed from reference TRBV11-2 and TRBJ2-1, reads EAGVAQSPRYKIIEKRQSVAFWCNPISGHATLYWYQQILGQGPKLLIQFQNNGVVDDSQLPKDRFSAERLKGVDSTLKIQPAKLEDSAVYLCASSLEEWRGYNEQFFGPGTRLTVL.

This chain uses TRBV11-3 with TRBJ2-7, with D unresolved. V was clipped by 4 bases and J by 3 bases, with 10 bases between them. This CDR3 has 13 amino acids. Germline V lookup: CDR1 SGHNT, CDR2 YENEEA. The chain's CDR3 is CASSSGPYYEQYF. CDR3 bases: TGTGCCAGCAGCTCCGGGCCTTACTACGAGCAGTACTTC.

The chain uses TRBV10-3 and TRBJ2-1; 7 nucleotides align to TRBD2. V shed 1 base and J 0 bases; nucleotides not matched to a gene: 6. CDR3 length: 17 residues. Germline CDR1 ENHRY, CDR2 SYGVKD. DNA of the CDR3: TGTGCCATCAGTGAGTTTCCGTCGGGGGGCTCCTACAATGAGCAGTTCTTC. This encodes CAISEFPSGGSYNEQFF.

The chain uses TRBV24-1 and TRBJ2-5; 15 nucleotides align to TRBD2. This CDR3 has 17 amino acids. Losses at the gene ends were 9 bases for V and 5 bases for J; bases not matched to a gene: 12. CDR1 is KGHDR, CDR2 SFDVKD, per germline. The CDR3 nucleotides are TGTGCCACCGCCTTGGGACTAGCGGGAGGTACGCACGAGACCCAGTACTTC. Translated: CATALGLAGGTHETQYF.

The genes are TRBV9 and TRBJ2-3; D possibly matches TRBD1 or TRBD2 (6 bases each). There are 15 residues in the CDR3. V was shortened by 5 bases and J by 0 bases, with 13 bases between the two germline ends. Germline V gives CDR1 SGDLS, CDR2 YYNGEE. The CDR3 region has the DNA TGTGCCAGCAGGAGGGGGAGGCGGAGCACAGATACGCAGTATTTT. Protein: CASRRGRRSTDTQYF.

V gene TRBV4-2 combines with J gene TRBJ1-2; 7 positions match TRBD1. The CDR3 is made up of 13 amino acids. Germline CDR1 is LGHNA and CDR2 is YNFKEQ. Germline trimming cut 4 bases from V and 8 bases from J; bases unmatched to any gene: 7. CDR3 sequence reads: CASSRTQGGGYTF. CDR3 in DNA: TGTGCCAGCAGCCGCACCCAGGGGGGCGGCTACACCTTC.

The chain has TRBV7-2 and TRBJ2-5; D perhaps matches TRBD2 (6 bases). The CDR3 runs to 13 residues. Trimming left V 7 bases short and J 3 bases short, with 12 bases between. Germline CDR1 reads SGHTA; CDR2 reads FQGNSA. This CDR3 reads CASTYRGKETQYF. CDR3 DNA sequence: TGTGCCAGCACTTATCGGGGGAAAGAGACCCAGTACTTC.

A few counts support this clonotype. The chain employs TRBV4-1 and TRBJ1-1, with D possibly matching TRBD1 (5 bases). The germline gives CDR1 MGHRA, CDR2 YSYEKL. The CDR3 length is 14 residues. Trimming shortened V by 0 bases and J by 5 bases, and 10 bases separated the two germline ends. The chain's CDR3 is CASSQENRGTEAFF. DNA for the CDR3: TGCGCCAGCAGCCAAGAAAACCGGGGGACTGAAGCTTTCTTT.

The chain combines TRBV11-3 with TRBJ2-3; no clear D gene. Germline CDR1 reads SGHNT; CDR2 reads YENEEA. The V end lost 3 bases, the J end lost 14 bases, and 18 bases lay between the germline ends. The CDR3 is 13 amino acids. In nucleotides, the CDR3 is TGTGCCAGCAGCTTGGTTTCGACAAGGCGGCTGTATTTT. Its translation: CASSLVSTRRLYF.

This clonotype came up many times. This chain links TRBV27 with TRBJ1-1, with a tentative D call TRBD1 (5 bases). This CDR3 is 14 amino acids long. Germline assignment: CDR1 MNHEY and CDR2 SMNVEV (reference sequence). V was pared by 2 bases and J by 5 bases, with 12 bases between. The CDR3 here is CASSLKSGKTEAFF. The CDR3 DNA reads TGTGCCAGCAGTTTAAAGTCAGGGAAGACTGAAGCTTTCTTT.

This clonotype turned up a few times. The V gene is TRBV4-1, the J gene TRBJ2-3; D gene ambiguous. The V gene's germline CDR1 is MGHRA and CDR2 YSYEKL. This CDR3 is built from 14 residues. The V end was cut by 3 bases, the J end by 2 bases, with 9 bases between. This chain's CDR3 is CASSHPSDTDTQYF. CDR3 sequence (DNA): TGCGCCAGCAGCCATCCCTCTGACACAGATACGCAGTATTTT.

This clonotype was observed at least ten times. This chain links TRBV10-3 with TRBJ1-2; 9 bases match TRBD1. Trimming cost V 10 bases and J 6 bases; bases outside gene matches: 6. CDR1 ENHRY and CDR2 SYGVKD come from the germline V gene. This CDR3 contains 12 residues. CDR3 nucleotides: TGTGCCAGCGCCGGGACAGGGCATGGCTACACCTTC. Translated, it gives CASAGTGHGYTF.